The 10 T cell receptor beta chains given below trace back to one sample, sequenced in a study of identical twins. TCRdb analysed the 5' RACE reads with MiXCR anew, one entry per CDR3 protein. The sample records hundreds of thousands of distinct CDR3 sequences, more than 20% being singletons. Another study also made use of these data, one on T cells expressing NK-cell markers.

The specimen was CD4+ T cells sorted from blood. The source of these receptors is a woman under 30 in good health.

The chain combines TRBV5-1 with TRBJ2-3, with TRBD1 as a possible D gene (5 bases). The CDR3 length is 16 residues. V was trimmed by 0 bases and J by 0 bases, leaving 11 bases between them. The germline CDR1 and CDR2 sequences are SGHRS and YFSETQ. CDR3 sequence reads: CASSLAGQGSTDTQYF. Here the CDR3 DNA reads TGCGCCAGCAGCTTGGCCGGGCAGGGAAGCACAGATACGCAGTATTTT.

This clonotype has just a few counts. V is TRBV6-1 and J is TRBJ2-3; 9 positions agree with TRBD1. CDR1 and CDR2 from the germline V gene are MNHNS and SASEGT. V was clipped by 8 bases and J by 2 bases; unmatched bases: 5. The CDR3 covers 14 residues. DNA of the CDR3: TGTGCCAGCCCGGGACAGGGCAACACAGATACGCAGTATTTT. It translates to CASPGQGNTDTQYF.

The V and J genes are TRBV7-2 and TRBJ2-3; D gene uncertain. V shed 5 bases and J shed 5 bases, with 11 bases lying between them. Germline V CDR1 and CDR2: SGHTA, FQGNSA. CDR3 size: 13 residues. The CDR3 coding sequence is TGTGCCAGCAGCACCGTGTTCGGAGATACGCAGTATTTT. Its protein is CASSTVFGDTQYF.

The V call is TRBV12-3 or TRBV12-4, the J call TRBJ2-5, with 9 bases aligning to TRBD1. The length of the CDR3 is 16 residues. Trimming took 10 bases from V and 5 from J; bases not matched to a gene: 17. The CDR3 spells CATERGYGTGRETQYF. In DNA, the CDR3 is TGTGCCACTGAACGGGGTTATGGGACAGGGAGGGAGACCCAGTACTTC.

The table lists this clonotype with a few counts. The V gene is TRBV7-9, the J gene TRBJ2-3; D is unresolved. V was shortened by 5 bases and J by 10 bases, with 10 bases between the two germline ends. The germline V gene encodes CDR1 SEHNR and CDR2 FQNEAQ (reference sequence). The CDR3 extends over 11 amino acids. The CDR3 sequence is CASSPEKAQYF. Here the CDR3 DNA reads TGTGCCAGCAGCCCAGAAAAAGCGCAGTATTTT.

The rearrangement joins TRBV4-3 to TRBJ2-2, with 11 bases fitting TRBD2. The germline CDR1 and CDR2 sequences are LGHNA and YSLEER. The CDR3 loop spans 16 amino acids. V was clipped by 2 bases and J by 5 bases; unmatched bases: 4. DNA for the CDR3: TGCGCCAGCAGCCAAAGACTAGCGGGGCTAACCGGGGAGCTGTTTTTT. This translates into CASSQRLAGLTGELFF.

This clonotype was found a few times. V usage is TRBV20-1 and J usage is TRBJ2-1; 11 bases align to TRBD2. After removal of 5 bases from V and 8 bases from J, the junction contained 8 bases not matched to a gene. CDR1 and CDR2 from the germline V gene are DFQATT and SNEGSKA (reference sequence). The CDR3 runs to 14 residues. The CDR3 loop reads CSAHSGRVGDEQFF. As DNA, the CDR3 is TGCAGTGCTCATAGCGGGAGGGTCGGGGATGAGCAGTTCTTC.

The chain employs TRBV7-9 and TRBJ2-1, with D perhaps matching TRBD1 (6 bases). V lost 5 bases and J 2 bases, leaving 13 bases between the germline ends. From germline, CDR1 is SEHNR and CDR2 FQNEAQ (reference sequence). This CDR3 spans 15 amino acids. The CDR3 DNA reads as TGTGCCAGCAGCCAGTTACAGGGTCCCTACAATGAGCAGTTCTTC. It translates to CASSQLQGPYNEQFF.

The J gene is TRBJ2-1, the V gene TRBV20-1; 10 positions match TRBD2. The CDR3 is 16 amino acids. Germline lookup yields CDR1 DFQATT and CDR2 SNEGSKA (reference sequence). Trimming cost V 7 bases and J 7 bases; bases outside gene matches: 16. The CDR3 DNA reads TGCAGTGGTTCCGACCTGAGCGGGAGGGCGAGGAATGAGCAGTTCTTC. Protein product: CSGSDLSGRARNEQFF.

This clonotype was seen many times. The chain is built from TRBV7-9 and TRBJ1-1; D remains unclear. The CDR3 length is 13 residues. CDR1 is SEHNR, CDR2 FQNEAQ, per germline (reference sequence). V was cut by 5 bases and J by 4 bases, with 11 bases left in between. The CDR3 DNA sequence: TGTGCCAGCAGCCCCGGAGGGAGCACTGAAGCTTTCTTT. Encoded protein: CASSPGGSTEAFF. Complete variable domain (other parts from reference TRBV7-9 and TRBJ1-1): DTGVSQNPRHKITKRGQNVTFRCDPISEHNRLYWYRQTLGQGPEFLTYFQNEAQLEKSRLLSDRFSAERPKGSFSTLEIQRTEQGDSAMYLCASSPGGSTEAFFGQGTRLTVV.